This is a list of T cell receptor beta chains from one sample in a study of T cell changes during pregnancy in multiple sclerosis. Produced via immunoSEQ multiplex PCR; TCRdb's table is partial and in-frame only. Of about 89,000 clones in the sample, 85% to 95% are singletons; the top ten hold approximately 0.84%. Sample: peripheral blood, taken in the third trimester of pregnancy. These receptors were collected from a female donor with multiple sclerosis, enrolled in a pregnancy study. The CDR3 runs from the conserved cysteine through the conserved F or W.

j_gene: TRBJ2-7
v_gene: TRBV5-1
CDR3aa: CASSIDSSFPEQYF

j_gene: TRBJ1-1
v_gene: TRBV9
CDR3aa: CASKVGAEAFF

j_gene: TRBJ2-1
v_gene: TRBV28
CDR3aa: CASSFITSGNEQFF

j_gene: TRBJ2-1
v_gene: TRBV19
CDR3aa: CASSIVAWSPGEQFF

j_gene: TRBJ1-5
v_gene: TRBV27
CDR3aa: CASSRTVNSNQPQHF

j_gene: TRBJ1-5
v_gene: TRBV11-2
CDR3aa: CASSPTGNRPQHF

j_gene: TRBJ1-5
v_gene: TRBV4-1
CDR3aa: CASSQPGQGQPQHF

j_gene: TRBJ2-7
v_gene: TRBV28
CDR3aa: CASSSWMGDEQYF

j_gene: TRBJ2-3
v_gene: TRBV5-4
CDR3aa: CASSWDTRTDTQYF

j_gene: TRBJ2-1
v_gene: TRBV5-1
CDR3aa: CASSHNRGSDNEQFF

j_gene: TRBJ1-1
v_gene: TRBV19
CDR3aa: CASSIQGDREAEAFF

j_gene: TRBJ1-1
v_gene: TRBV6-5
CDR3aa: CASSYNRDREAFF

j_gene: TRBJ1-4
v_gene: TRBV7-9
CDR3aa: CASSLTQGVGLFF

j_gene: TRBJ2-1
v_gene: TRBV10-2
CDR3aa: CASSGALSSYNEQFF

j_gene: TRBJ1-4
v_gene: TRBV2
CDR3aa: CASSTGVGTNEKLFF

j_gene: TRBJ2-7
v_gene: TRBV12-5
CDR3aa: CASGLVLLRDTSSYEQYF

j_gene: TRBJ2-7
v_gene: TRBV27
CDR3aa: CASTSAYKRTYEQYF

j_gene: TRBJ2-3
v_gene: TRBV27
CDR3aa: CASSPWTSGSDTQYF

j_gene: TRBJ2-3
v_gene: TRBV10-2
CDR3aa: CASARQVRTSGTTDTQYF

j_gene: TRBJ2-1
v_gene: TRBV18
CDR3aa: CASSPLAGAYNEQFF

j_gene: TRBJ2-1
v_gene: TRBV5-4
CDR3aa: CASKVPAGQGNNEQFF

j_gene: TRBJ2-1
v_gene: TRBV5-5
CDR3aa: CASSLSGLAGGNVNEQFF

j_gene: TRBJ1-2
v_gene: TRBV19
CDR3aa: CASSIPTGGNYGYTF

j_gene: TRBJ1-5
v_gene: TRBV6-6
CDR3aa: CASRPWERSNQPQHF